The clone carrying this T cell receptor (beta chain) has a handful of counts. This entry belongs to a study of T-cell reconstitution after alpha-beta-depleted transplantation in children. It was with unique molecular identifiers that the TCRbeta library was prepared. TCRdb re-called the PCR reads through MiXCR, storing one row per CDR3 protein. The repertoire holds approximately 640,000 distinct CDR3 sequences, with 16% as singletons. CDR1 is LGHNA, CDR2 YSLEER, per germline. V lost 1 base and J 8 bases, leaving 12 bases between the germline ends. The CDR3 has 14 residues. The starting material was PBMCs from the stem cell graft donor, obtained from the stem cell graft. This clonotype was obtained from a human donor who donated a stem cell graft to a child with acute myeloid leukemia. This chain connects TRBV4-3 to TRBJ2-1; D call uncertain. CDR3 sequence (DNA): TGCGCCAGCAGCCAAGGACTGTCCCTCTATGAGCAGTTCTTC. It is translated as CASSQGLSLYEQFF.